This T cell receptor (beta chain) was identified in a study of blood T cells in healthy people across ages. Through a sample-barcoded 5' primer and a J-beta primer mix, a second PCR was run for roughly 6 to 12 cycles. Each CDR3 protein is one row after TCRdb ran MiXCR on the 5' RACE reads. Of 450,000 to 600,000 distinct CDR3 sequences in the sample, about 27% are singletons; the top ten hold approximately 3.7%. Per germline, CDR1 DFQATT and CDR2 SNEGSKA (reference sequence). The CDR3 is 14 amino acids. Unmatched junction bases numbered 10, after V lost 6 bases and J lost 6 bases. Donors were healthy Caucasian individuals from Russia aged about 6 to 90. Only a few counts were recorded for this clonotype. The same data also contributed to another study, on T cells of mothers and their children. That report adds: Samples were provided by three healthy Caucasian mothers and their six children. Sequencing got over 9 million TCR beta CDR3 reads from each mother and approximately 3 million from each child. Detection of persistent microchimeric T cell clones did not occur.

Sequenced sample: blood. The chain recombines TRBV20-1 with TRBJ1-2, with 10 bases identical to TRBD1. The TCR was taken from a boy between 2 and 10 years old in good health. The CDR3 region is CSASDRGRRDGYTF. The DNA of the CDR3 is TGCAGTGCCTCCGACAGGGGGCGAAGGGATGGCTACACCTTC.